The 27 T cell receptor beta chains given below trace back to one sample, sequenced in a study of OX40 agonist ivuxolimab in advanced cancers. Library creation used the immunoSEQ multiplex PCR assay. TCRdb's version of the immuneACCESS table is confined to in-frame rearrangements and falls short of the full clone set. An unresolved V gene accounts for under half of the shortfall where checked; the remainder is of unknown origin. Here the sample has approximately 84,000 clones; about 92% occur a single time. The top ten hold about 0.2% of the sample. Source: CD4+ or CD8+ T cells sorted from blood, taken in a trial of the OX40 agonist ivuxolimab. Receptors were obtained from an adult with an advanced solid tumor such as melanoma, head and neck, liver or kidney cancer.

This clone appeared once. This rearrangement joins TRBV7-3 to TRBJ2-2, with 13 nucleotides matching TRBD2. The germline V gene encodes CDR1 SGHTA and CDR2 FQGTGA. The CDR3 length is 18 residues. The V gene end was trimmed by 5 bases and the J gene end by 5 bases; junction bases not matched to a gene: 11. The CDR3 nucleotides are TGTGCCAGCAGCCCCATACTAGCGGGGGGGCCGGATACCGGGGAGCTGTTTTTT. Encoded protein: CASSPILAGGPDTGELFF.

The J gene is TRBJ2-4, the V gene TRBV5-1, with 7 nucleotides matching TRBD2. V gave up 4 bases and J gave up 0 bases; unmatched junction bases: 22. The CDR3 covers 21 residues. The germline gives CDR1 SGHRS, CDR2 YFSETQ. CDR3 loop: CASSPPDAGRFGIIAKNIQYF. CDR3 DNA: TGCGCCAGCAGCCCACCTGACGCCGGGAGGTTTGGGATTATAGCCAAAAACATTCAGTACTTC. The full variable domain, with the rest looked up from reference TRBV5-1 and TRBJ2-4, is KAGVTQTPRYLIKTRGQQVTLSCSPISGHRSVSWYQQTPGQGLQFLFEYFSETQRNKGNFPGRFSGRQFSNSRSEMNVSTLELGDSALYLCASSPPDAGRFGIIAKNIQYFGAGTRLSVL.

The genes are TRBV2 and TRBJ1-4; D remains unclear. This CDR3 comprises 13 residues. Germline assignment: CDR1 SNHLY and CDR2 FYNNEI. The V end was cut by 8 bases, the J end by 3 bases, with 10 bases between. CDR3 in amino acids: CASGRAANEKLFF. The CDR3 DNA follows: TGTGCCAGCGGAAGGGCGGCTAATGAAAAACTGTTTTTT.

This clone was seen only once. The chain combines TRBV5-1 with TRBJ1-1, with TRBD1 matching 8 bases. The CDR3 sequence is 19 residues long. After removal of 3 bases from V and 0 bases from J, the junction contained 16 bases not matched to a gene. Germline V gene sequence: CDR1 SGHRS, CDR2 YFSETQ. CDR3 in DNA: TGCGCCAGCAGCTCACAAACGGACAGGGCCCTGAGAATGAACACTGAAGCTTTCTTT. Protein: CASSSQTDRALRMNTEAFF.

This chain uses TRBV5-5 with TRBJ1-1; unclear D gene. The CDR3 loop spans 12 amino acids. V was clipped by 2 bases and J by 1 base, with 3 bases between them. The germline gives CDR1 SGHKS, CDR2 YYEKEE (reference sequence). The CDR3 loop reads CASSFRNTEAFF. CDR3 bases: TGTGCCAGCAGCTTTAGGAACACTGAAGCTTTCTTT.

V gene TRBV28 combines with J gene TRBJ1-2; D may be TRBD1 (5 bases). There are 14 residues in the CDR3. V lost 7 bases to trimming and J lost 4 bases, with 16 bases between them. Germline V lookup: CDR1 MDHEN, CDR2 SYDVKM. In DNA, the CDR3 is TGTGCCAGCACCCCCGGGGACGGTCGCTATGGCTACACCTTC. Protein sequence: CASTPGDGRYGYTF.

The chain has TRBV2 and TRBJ2-5; no clear D gene. V was trimmed by 3 bases and J by 5 bases, leaving 7 bases between them. This CDR3 is 12 amino acids long. Germline values: CDR1 SNHLY, CDR2 FYNNEI. The CDR3 DNA sequence: TGTGCCAGCAGTGAGTCCCGGGAGACCCAGTACTTC. Amino acids: CASSESRETQYF.

The J gene is TRBJ2-1, the V gene TRBV19; 10 nucleotides agree with TRBD1. Looked up from germline, CDR1 is LNHDA and CDR2 is SQIVND (reference sequence). The CDR3 has 15 residues. V shed 8 bases, J shed 6 bases, and the junction held 10 bases outside the gene matches. The CDR3 DNA follows: TGTGCCAGTGTCCCCGGGACAGGGGTCGTCAATGAGCAGTTCTTC. Residues: CASVPGTGVVNEQFF.

The V and J genes are TRBV5-5 and TRBJ1-4; tentatively, D is TRBD1 (6 bases). The CDR3 has 15 residues. Germline lookup yields CDR1 SGHKS and CDR2 YYEKEE (reference sequence). Trimming removed 4 bases from V and 8 bases from J, with 18 bases in between. The chain's CDR3 is CASSHWAGDREKLFF. The CDR3 region has the DNA TGTGCCAGCAGCCATTGGGCAGGGGACCGAGAAAAACTGTTTTTT.

V is TRBV7-8 and J is TRBJ2-5; TRBD1 aligns across 8 bases. The germline CDR1 and CDR2 sequences are SGHVS and FQNEAQ. The trim removed 1 base at V and 5 bases at J, leaving 15 bases unmatched. The CDR3 extends over 18 amino acids. The CDR3 DNA is TGTGCCAGCAGCTTAGGCCGGACAGGGTCCTCCCGAGGGGAGACCCAGTACTTC. It is translated as CASSLGRTGSSRGETQYF.

This clone was found once. DNA for the CDR3: TGTGCCATCAGTGAACGACTAGCGGGAGTGTTCGGTACAGATACGCAGTATTTT. Translated: CAISERLAGVFGTDTQYF. The chain joins TRBV10-3 to TRBJ2-3; TRBD2 aligns across 12 bases. Germline V lookup: CDR1 ENHRY, CDR2 SYGVKD. The J segment lost 3 bases and the V segment lost 3 bases, leaving 10 bases of the junction unmatched. This CDR3 is 18 amino acids long.

J is TRBJ1-2 and V is TRBV18; 9 nucleotides agree with TRBD1. CDR3 length: 14 amino acids. Germline lookup yields CDR1 KGHSH and CDR2 LQKENI. With V trimmed by 6 bases and J by 7 bases, 9 bases remained unmatched. The CDR3 region has the DNA TGTGCCAGCTCTCGTACCCGGGACAGGGTTGGCTACACCTTC. It is translated as CASSRTRDRVGYTF.

This sequence joins TRBV11-2 and TRBJ2-5, with D tentatively TRBD1 (6 bases). The V end was cut by 2 bases, the J end by 4 bases, with 14 bases between. The CDR3 covers 15 residues. CDR1 is SGHAT and CDR2 is FQNNGV in the germline V gene. CDR3 DNA sequence: TGTGCCAGCAGCTTAAACAGGGACCTGCGAGAGACCCAGTACTTC. It specifies CASSLNRDLRETQYF.

The J gene is TRBJ1-1, the V gene TRBV2, with TRBD1 as a possible D gene (5 bases). Germline V gene sequence: CDR1 SNHLY, CDR2 FYNNEI. This CDR3 comprises 14 residues. V was clipped by 6 bases and J by 0 bases, with 11 bases between them. The CDR3 is CASSDSLMNTEAFF. The CDR3 nucleotides are TGTGCCAGCAGCGACAGCCTTATGAACACTGAAGCTTTCTTT.

J is TRBJ1-2 and V is TRBV5-4; unclear D gene. Trimming shortened V by 0 bases and J by 3 bases, and 0 bases separated the two germline ends. The CDR3 totals 11 residues. The V gene's germline CDR1 is SGHNT and CDR2 YYREEE (reference sequence). The CDR3 sequence is CASSLDYGYTF. The CDR3 DNA follows: TGTGCCAGCAGCTTGGACTATGGCTACACCTTC.

This clone was counted a single time. The genes are TRBV29-1 and TRBJ2-7; TRBD1 matches 7 bases. The CDR3 spans 12 residues. CDR1 is SQVTM, CDR2 ANQGSEA, per germline. V trimming: 3 bases; J trimming: 7 bases; junction bases outside the gene matches: 6. The CDR3 DNA reads TGCAGCGTTGATAGGTCAGGGGGTGAGCAGTACTTC. It is translated as CSVDRSGGEQYF.

Only one count was recorded for this clone. The CDR3 DNA follows: TGTGCCAGCAGCGACCGGGACAGGGGGAGCAATGAGCAGTTCTTC. Protein product: CASSDRDRGSNEQFF. This sequence joins TRBV9 and TRBJ2-1; 11 bases agree with TRBD1. V trimming: 3 bases; J trimming: 6 bases; junction bases outside the gene matches: 5. The CDR3 totals 15 residues. The germline V gene has CDR1 SGDLS and CDR2 YYNGEE.

The DNA of the CDR3 is TGTGCCAGCAGTCAAAGAGTGAATGAGCAGTTCTTC. It is translated as CASSQRVNEQFF. J is TRBJ2-1 and V is TRBV6-1, with no clear D. Germline assignment: CDR1 MNHNS and CDR2 SASEGT. This CDR3 is built from 12 residues. The V and J ends lost 5 bases and 7 bases respectively, with 9 bases between them.

This clone was seen a handful of times. CDR3 DNA: TGTGCCAGCAGTTTGGGCGTAGAGGGTTCCTACGAGCAGTACTTC. It translates to CASSLGVEGSYEQYF. The V and J genes are TRBV6-5 and TRBJ2-7, with a tentative D call TRBD2 (5 bases). CDR1 and CDR2 from the germline V gene are MNHEY and SVGAGI. V gave up 4 bases and J gave up 1 base, with 14 bases separating them. This CDR3 has 15 residues.

The V call is TRBV28, the J call TRBJ1-1, with no clear D. This CDR3 has 14 amino acids. The V gene lost 3 bases and the J gene lost 0 bases, with 8 bases spanning the gap. Germline CDR1 MDHEN, CDR2 SYDVKM. The CDR3 loop is CASSFDQVNTEAFF. CDR3 nucleotides: TGTGCCAGCAGTTTTGATCAGGTGAACACTGAAGCTTTCTTT.

This chain joins TRBV5-1 and TRBJ2-7; 11 nucleotides line up with TRBD2. V shed 4 bases, J shed 5 bases, and the junction held 8 bases outside the gene matches. This CDR3 is built from 15 residues. CDR1 is SGHRS and CDR2 is YFSETQ in the germline V gene. The CDR3, as DNA: TGCGCCAGCAGCCCTACTAGCGGGAGAATCCACGAGCAGTACTTC. This gives the protein CASSPTSGRIHEQYF.

This chain's CDR3 is CASSLVVGSGELFF. CDR3 sequence (DNA): TGTGCCAGCAGCTTAGTGGTGGGGTCCGGGGAGCTGTTTTTT. This rearrangement joins TRBV7-6 to TRBJ2-2; D is ambiguous. The CDR3 totals 14 residues. Per germline, CDR1 SGHVS and CDR2 FNYEAQ. The germline V and J ends were trimmed by 1 base and 6 bases, with 9 bases remaining between them.

This clone was observed once. The V call is TRBV11-2, the J call TRBJ2-7; D might be TRBD1 (6 bases). The CDR3 is made up of 17 amino acids. With 2 bases removed from V and 4 bases from J, the gap between germline ends came to 21 bases. Germline-derived CDR1 and CDR2 are SGHAT and FQNNGV. In DNA form, the CDR3 reads TGTGCCAGCAGCTTACGGCGACAGGTTGAAGTAGTATACGAGCAGTACTTC. Its protein product is CASSLRRQVEVVYEQYF.

V gene TRBV18 combines with J gene TRBJ2-7, with TRBD2 matching 12 bases. The CDR3 sequence is 15 residues long. V dropped 3 bases and J dropped 4; count of bases not matched to a gene: 4. Germline lookup yields CDR1 KGHSH and CDR2 LQKENI. CDR3 DNA: TGTGCCAGCTCACCCCGGACTAGCGGGGTGTACGAGCAGTACTTC. Protein sequence: CASSPRTSGVYEQYF.

The V and J genes are TRBV30 and TRBJ2-1, with 10 nucleotides matching TRBD2. V lost 4 bases and J lost 5; bases outside the gene matches: 5. This CDR3 has 14 residues. Germline assignment: CDR1 GTSNPN and CDR2 SVGIG (reference sequence). The CDR3 is CAWTSGSFDNEQFF. DNA of the CDR3: TGTGCCTGGACTAGCGGGAGTTTCGACAATGAGCAGTTCTTC. Combining the CDR3 with reference TRBV30 and TRBJ2-1 gives the whole variable domain SQTIHQWPATLVQPVGSPLSLECTVEGTSNPNLYWYRQAAGRGLQLLFYSVGIGQISSEVPQNLSASRPQDRQFILSSKKLLLSDSGFYLCAWTSGSFDNEQFFGPGTRLTVL.

V gene TRBV27 combines with J gene TRBJ1-2, with 7 bases aligning to TRBD1. Germline loops: CDR1 MNHEY, CDR2 SMNVEV (reference sequence). The CDR3 is 14 residues long. V lost 2 bases and J lost 8; bases outside the gene matches: 8. The CDR3 DNA reads TGTGCCAGCAGTTTAACAGGGGCCCAAGGCGGCTACACCTTC. This sequence encodes CASSLTGAQGGYTF.

The chain uses TRBV7-6 and TRBJ2-1, with 10 bases fitting TRBD1. From germline, CDR1 is SGHVS and CDR2 FNYEAQ. The trim removed 0 bases at V and 6 bases at J, leaving 5 bases unmatched. This CDR3 is built from 16 residues. The CDR3 DNA sequence: TGTGCCAGCAGCTTAGCGGGGACAGGGGTGTCCAATGAGCAGTTCTTC. This sequence encodes CASSLAGTGVSNEQFF. The full variable domain, with the rest looked up from reference TRBV7-6 and TRBJ2-1, is GAGVSQSPRYKVTKRGQDVALRCDPISGHVSLYWYRQALGQGPEFLTYFNYEAQQDKSGLPNDRFSAERPEGSISTLTIQRTEQRDSAMYRCASSLAGTGVSNEQFFGPGTRLTVL.